Listed below are T cell receptor beta chains from one sample, sequenced in a study of cytomegalovirus exposure and HLA in healthy donors. Sequenced by immunoSEQ multiplex PCR; TCRdb stores in-frame clones only, minus some. There are over 150,000 clones in the sample; approximately 80% occur only once, and 2.6% lies in the top ten. Material: PBMCs. The source is a woman in her 40s in good health and CMV-seropositive. Both conserved end residues are part of each CDR3. A D gene is named only where the DNA matches it firmly. A clone size is listed for some rows: how often the clone was seen (once, few, many), or a class if it is expanded.

TRBD2	TRBV4-1	NA	TRBJ2-3	TGCGCCAGCAGCCAACCGGGACTAGCGGGAGAAGATACGCAGTATTTT	CASSQPGLAGEDTQYF
NA	TRBV6-5	NA	TRBJ2-1	TGTGCCAGCAGTTACTCGGCAGGGACCTACAATGAGCAGTTCTTC	CASSYSAGTYNEQFF
NA	TRBV7-2	few	TRBJ1-6	TGTGCCAGCAGCTTAGCGGGACAATATAATTCACCCCTCCACTTT	CASSLAGQYNSPLHF
NA	TRBV4-3	NA	TRBJ1-1	TGCGCCAGCAGCCCCAGAATGAACACTGAAGCTTTCTTT	CASSPRMNTEAFF
NA	TRBV6-6	NA	TRBJ2-1	TGTGCCAGCAGTTACTCACAGGGTTACAATGAGCAGTTCTTC	CASSYSQGYNEQFF
NA	TRBV7-2	NA	TRBJ1-3	TGTGCCAGCAGCCTTGACAGGACCTCTGGAAACACCATATATTTT	CASSLDRTSGNTIYF
NA	TRBV4-1	few	TRBJ2-3	TGCGCCAGCAGCCAAGACCCAGGGGGCACAGATACGCAGTATTTT	CASSQDPGGTDTQYF
TRBD1	TRBV5-1	NA	TRBJ1-2	TGCGCCAGCAGCGGACAGGGGAACTATGGCTACACCTTC	CASSGQGNYGYTF
TRBD2	TRBV9	NA	TRBJ2-3	TGTGCCAGCAGCTCGAGGACTAGCGGGGGCAACACAGATACGCAGTATTTT	CASSSRTSGGNTDTQYF
NA	TRBV4-1	NA	TRBJ2-1	TGCGCCACTCCGGGACACCCGAGTGGCAATGAGCAGTTCTTC	CATPGHPSGNEQFF
TRBD2	TRBV6-6	few	TRBJ2-7	TGTGCCAGCAGCTTCCGGGGGGGCTCCTACGAGCAGTACTTC	CASSFRGGSYEQYF
NA	TRBV10-3	NA	TRBJ2-2	TGTGCCACCCTGGGGCCGGCGAACACCGGGGAGCTGTTTTTT	CATLGPANTGELFF
TRBD1	TRBV27	NA	TRBJ2-1	TGTGCCAGCAGTTCGACCCCGGACAGGGTCAATGAGCAGTTCTTC	CASSSTPDRVNEQFF
NA	TRBV23-1	NA	TRBJ1-6	TGCGCCAGCAGGCCAATACAGGTGCTACCGAGCTCCTATAATTCACCCCTCCACTTT	CASRPIQVLPSSYNSPLHF
NA	TRBV15	NA	TRBJ1-6	TGTGCCACCAGCACCTTCGGACAGCCCTATAATTCACCCCTCCACTTT	CATSTFGQPYNSPLHF
TRBD1	TRBV23-1	NA	TRBJ1-5	TGCGCCAGCAGTCACCCGGGACAGGACAATCAGCCCCAGCATTTT	CASSHPGQDNQPQHF
NA	TRBV28	NA	TRBJ2-3	TGTGCCAGCAGTAGCCCCCCGGGGAAGGAGACAGATACGCAGTATTTT	CASSSPPGKETDTQYF
TRBD1	TRBV28	NA	TRBJ2-7	TGTGCCAGCAGTATTCCCCTAGGACAGGGGAGGAACGAGCAGTACTTC	CASSIPLGQGRNEQYF